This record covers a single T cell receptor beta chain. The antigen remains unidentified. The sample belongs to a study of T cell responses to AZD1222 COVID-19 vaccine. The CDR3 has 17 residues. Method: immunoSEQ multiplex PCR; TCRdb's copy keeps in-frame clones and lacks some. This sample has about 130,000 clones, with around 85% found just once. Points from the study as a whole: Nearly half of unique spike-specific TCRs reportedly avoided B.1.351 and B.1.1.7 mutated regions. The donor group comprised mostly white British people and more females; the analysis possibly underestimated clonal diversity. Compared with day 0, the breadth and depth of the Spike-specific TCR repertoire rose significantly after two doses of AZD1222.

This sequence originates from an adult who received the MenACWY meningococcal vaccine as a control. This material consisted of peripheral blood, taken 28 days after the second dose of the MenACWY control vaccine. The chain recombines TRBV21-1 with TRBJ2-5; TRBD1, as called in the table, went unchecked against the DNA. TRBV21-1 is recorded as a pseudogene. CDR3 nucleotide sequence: TGTGCCAGCAGCACGGGTCAGGGATGGCCTTACCAAGAGACCCAGTACTTC. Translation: CASSTGQGWPYQETQYF.